This entry lists 2 T cell receptor beta chains sequenced from one sample in a study of shared clonotypes between healthy human individuals. Here immunoSEQ multiplex PCR was the method, and the copy in TCRdb shows in-frame clones only, minus some. The data hold around 650,000 clones, with approximately 96% observed a single time. CD45RO negativity and positive selection for CCR7 defined naive CD8 cells, a population that excluded terminally differentiated effector memory CD45RA+ cells. Sequenced material: naive CD8+ T cells sorted from blood. All receptors come from a woman aged 30 to 39 in good health.

Points on this clone: The same CDR3 arises from other DNA sequences in this sample as well. The V call is TRBV7-3, the J call TRBJ2-3; 10 bases are a match to TRBD2. CDR1 is SGHTA, CDR2 FQGTGA, per germline. The CDR3 consists of 15 residues. The ends lost 4 bases at V and 3 bases at J; junction bases unmatched: 4. The CDR3 DNA sequence: TGTGCCAGCAGCTCGGCTAGCGGGAGTACAGATACGCAGTATTTT. Amino acids: CASSSASGSTDTQYF.

The chain recombines TRBV19 with TRBJ2-3; D not certain. The CDR3 covers 13 residues. From germline, CDR1 is LNHDA and CDR2 SQIVND (reference sequence). The V and J ends lost 4 bases and 2 bases respectively, with 7 bases between them. DNA for the CDR3: TGTGCCAGTAGTAGGATTTACACAGATACGCAGTATTTT. Protein: CASSRIYTDTQYF.